This TCR beta chain was profiled in a study of technical replicates of blood from a few donors. This CDR3 comprises 15 residues. CDR1 and CDR2 from the germline V gene are SGHNT and YYREEE (reference sequence). J was trimmed by 7 bases and V by 3 bases; bases with no gene match: 7. TCRdb's copy holds only in-frame clones and misses some; the assay was immunoSEQ multiplex PCR. The sample lists roughly 48,000 clones; 80% to 95% were seen once. J is TRBJ1-6 and V is TRBV5-4; 7 bases agree with TRBD1. This sequence originates from a human donor in good health. Some clones in this sample may be carry-over from other donors' samples. Sequenced: PBMCs. In DNA, the CDR3 is TGTGCCAGCAGCTCTGACAGGGTGGGGAATTCACCCCTCCACTTT. Its translation is CASSSDRVGNSPLHF.